This T cell receptor (beta chain) came from a study of CD4 T cells in relation to SARS-CoV-2 and coronaviruses. Study details: The HLA restriction of the shared crossreactive spike epitopes was mapped. Study results and caveats: In around 63% of donors, memory CD4+ clonotypes crossrecognized SARS-CoV-2 and at least one common cold coronavirus spike.

The data were produced by immunoSEQ multiplex PCR, yet TCRdb's version contains in-frame clones alone and is incomplete. Among about 22,000 clones listed, 66% were seen once. Germline V gene sequence: CDR1 SGHTA, CDR2 FQGNSA. The CDR3 is 13 amino acids. V lost 7 bases, J lost 2 bases, and 4 bases stayed unmatched. A note on this clone: Its specificity is unknown.

The unexposed donors gave CD4+ T cells in about 2010-2019, prior to COVID-19. After nine to ten days of culture, CD4+ T cells were isolated. As cell numbers allowed, unexposed-donor CD4+ T cells faced SARS-CoV-2 S/N and four cold-coronavirus spikes. The chain uses TRBV7-2 and TRBJ2-7; 8 bases match TRBD1. The sample consisted of CD4+ T cells from PBMCs, cultured in vitro. The sequence was obtained from a human donor in good health. For the CDR3, the DNA is TGTGCCAGCACCGGGACAGGAGCCTACGAGCAGTACTTC. Its translation: CASTGTGAYEQYF. The full variable domain, in which reference TRBV7-2 and TRBJ2-7 provide the parts outside the CDR3, is GAGVSQSPSNKVTEKGKDVELRCDPISGHTALYWYRQSLGQGLEFLIYFQGNSAPDKSGLPSDRFSAERTGGSVSTLTIQRTQQEDSAVYLCASTGTGAYEQYFGPGTRLTVT.